Listed below are T cell receptor beta chains from one sample, sequenced in a study of CD8 T cells in Susac syndrome. Each CDR3 protein gets one entry after TCRdb re-called the immunoSEQ multiplex PCR reads with MiXCR. The sample contains approximately 230,000 distinct CDR3 sequences, 93% of which appear only once. Sequencing input: CD4+ T cells from PBMCs. Receptors were obtained from a human donor with multiple sclerosis. The CDR3 runs from the conserved cysteine through the conserved F or W. Each record gives: D gene, V gene, J gene, clone size, CDR3 DNA, CDR3 protein. D genes are given only for firm matches. For some rows the clone size is stated as once, few or many, or as a class when expanded; others skip it.

.	TRBV23-1	TRBJ1-2	once	TGCGCCAGCACGGGACATAACTATGGCTACACCTTC	CASTGHNYGYTF
.	TRBV19	TRBJ2-2	.	TGTGCCAGTAGTATGGTACGGGGGCAGAACACCGGGGAGCTGTTTTTT	CASSMVRGQNTGELFF
.	TRBV20-1	TRBJ2-5	few	TGCAGTGCTAGACCTGAGGAGACCCAGTACTTC	CSARPEETQYF
TRBD1	TRBV7-9	TRBJ2-1	.	TGTGCCAGCAGCTCATCCGGGACAGGGGTTGGTGAGCAGTTCTTC	CASSSSGTGVGEQFF
.	TRBV6-5	TRBJ1-6	.	TGTGCCAGCAGTTACCTCTTTCGGGATAGGGGTTCACCCCTCCACTTT	CASSYLFRDRGSPLHF
.	TRBV5-1	TRBJ1-1	.	TGCGCCAGCAGCTTTACATTGAACACTGAAGCTTTCTTT	CASSFTLNTEAFF
.	TRBV6-5	TRBJ1-6	.	TGTGCCAGCAGATCCGGTGTGAGGAATTCACCCCTCCACTTT	CASRSGVRNSPLHF
.	TRBV30	TRBJ1-1	.	TGTGCCTGGAGTGCCCGACAGAACACTGAAGCTTTCTTT	CAWSARQNTEAFF
.	TRBV7-3	TRBJ2-3	.	TGTGCCAGCAGCTTAGGAATCACAGATACGCAGTATTTT	CASSLGITDTQYF
.	TRBV4-1	TRBJ2-2	.	TGCGCCAGCAGCCAAGAACCCCCGACTAGTGCGAACACCGGGGAGCTGTTTTTT	CASSQEPPTSANTGELFF
.	TRBV28	TRBJ1-1	.	TGTGCCAGCAGAGAGAGGCAGGTTGAAGCTTTCTTT	CASRERQVEAFF
.	TRBV30	TRBJ1-1	.	TGTGCCTGGCGGAGGTGGGACGGAACGAACACTGAAGCTTTCTTT	CAWRRWDGTNTEAFF
.	TRBV29-1	TRBJ2-1	once	TGCAGCGTTGAAGATTCATGGGGTACCAATGAGCAGTTCTTC	CSVEDSWGTNEQFF
.	TRBV7-9	TRBJ1-2	.	TGTGCCAGCACCCCTGAGGGACAAAACTATGGCTACACCTTC	CASTPEGQNYGYTF
TRBD1	TRBV29-1	TRBJ1-1	few	TGCAGCGTTGGTAGGGGGCACACTGAAGCTTTCTTT	CSVGRGHTEAFF
TRBD1	TRBV18	TRBJ1-2	.	TGTGCCAGCTCACCTTCAGGACAGGGGGAGAAGCAAGGCTACACCTTC	CASSPSGQGEKQGYTF
TRBD1	TRBV29-1	TRBJ2-1	.	TGCAGCGTCGAGCTTGACAGGGACAATGAGCAGTTCTTC	CSVELDRDNEQFF
.	TRBV24-1	TRBJ1-1	.	TGTGCCACCAGGGCGGTGAACACTGAAGCTTTCTTT	CATRAVNTEAFF
TRBD2	TRBV20-1	TRBJ2-5	.	TGCAGTGCTAGCGGGTCTAAAACTTCGGGACTAGCGGGCGTCGGGGAGACCCAGTACTTC	CSASGSKTSGLAGVGETQYF
TRBD2	TRBV11-3	TRBJ2-1	.	TGTGCCAGCAGCATACTAGCGGGAGGTCCCTACAATGAGCAGTTCTTC	CASSILAGGPYNEQFF
TRBD1	TRBV18	TRBJ1-1	.	TGTGCCAGCTCACCCAGGGGGCCGGGGGCGGACACTGAAGCTTTCTTT	CASSPRGPGADTEAFF
.	TRBV20-1	TRBJ2-6	.	TGCAGTGCTCGGGCGCGGGCTGGGGCCAACGTCCTGACTTTC	CSARARAGANVLTF
TRBD2	TRBV28	TRBJ2-1	.	TGTGCCAGCAGTCCACCTAGCGGGAGGGCCATCTACAATGAGCAGTTCTTC	CASSPPSGRAIYNEQFF
.	TRBV18	TRBJ2-5	.	TGTGCCAGCTCACCCCCGGGGAAGCCAGAGACCCAGTACTTC	CASSPPGKPETQYF
.	TRBV7-3	TRBJ2-4	.	TGTGCCAGCAGCCCCGAGACTCCGGGAATGAACAAAAACATTCAGTACTTC	CASSPETPGMNKNIQYF
.	TRBV6-1	TRBJ1-6	.	TGTGCCAGCAGAACTGCAGCTTCACCCCTCCACTTT	CASRTAASPLHF
.	TRBV29-1	TRBJ2-1	.	TGCAGCGTTGGGAAGGGAGAGCAGTTCTTC	CSVGKGEQFF
.	TRBV20-1	TRBJ1-5	.	TGCAGTGCTTTCCAGGGCCCCAGTCAGCCCCAGCATTTT	CSAFQGPSQPQHF
.	TRBV4-1	TRBJ1-1	.	TGCGCCAGCAGCCTAAACGGAAGGGACACTGAAGCTTTCTTT	CASSLNGRDTEAFF
.	TRBV5-6	TRBJ2-5	once	TGTGCCAGCAGCTTGGACGGCAGAGCGGAGACCCAGTACTTC	CASSLDGRAETQYF
.	TRBV9	TRBJ1-1	once	TGTGCCAGCGCTCGTGGGGGTAACACTGAAGCTTTCTTT	CASARGGNTEAFF
TRBD1	TRBV19	TRBJ2-6	.	TGTGCCAGTAGTATTTCGAGCGGGCTGACAGGGGCTGGGGCCAACGTCCTGACTTTC	CASSISSGLTGAGANVLTF
.	TRBV11-2	TRBJ1-2	.	TGTGCCAGCAGCTCCCTACAGGGACAAACTGCAGCTAACTATGGCTACACCTTC	CASSSLQGQTAANYGYTF
TRBD1	TRBV29-1	TRBJ1-1	few	TGCAGCGTTGTTGGGGGATCGGGGACAGCTGAAGCTTTCTTT	CSVVGGSGTAEAFF
.	TRBV5-4	TRBJ2-2	.	TGTGCCAGCAGCCGTCAGGGGGGGGAAGGCGGGGAGCTGTTTTTT	CASSRQGGEGGELFF
.	TRBV2	TRBJ1-1	.	TGTGCCAGCACCCTCGGTAGGAACACTGAAGCTTTCTTT	CASTLGRNTEAFF
.	TRBV29-1	TRBJ2-2	.	TGCAGCGTTAAAACCCCGGGTCAAGGGGTCGGGGAGCTGTTTTTT	CSVKTPGQGVGELFF
TRBD2	TRBV18	TRBJ2-5	.	TGTGCCAGCTCACCTGGACTAGCGGGAGAGGCGGAGACCCAGTACTTC	CASSPGLAGEAETQYF
.	TRBV6-1	TRBJ2-5	.	TGTGCCAGCAGACCTCCCCCCCGTGGGGCCTTCCAAGAGACCCAGTACTTC	CASRPPPRGAFQETQYF
.	TRBV3-1	TRBJ1-2	few	TGTGCCAGCAGCCATCCGAACTATGGCTACACCTTC	CASSHPNYGYTF
.	TRBV6-6	TRBJ2-5	.	TGTGCCAGCAGTTATGGGGGACCGGAGACCCAGTACTTC	CASSYGGPETQYF
TRBD1	TRBV20-1	TRBJ2-4	.	TGCAGTGCTAGTCCGCTACAGGGGACGAACATTCAGTACTTC	CSASPLQGTNIQYF
TRBD2	TRBV20-1	TRBJ2-7	few	TGCAGTGCTAGAGACGCGGGCGGGGGGGCCTGGCAGTACGAGCAGTACTTC	CSARDAGGGAWQYEQYF
TRBD2	TRBV4-1	TRBJ2-1	.	TGCGCCAGCACGGGACTAGCGGGACCCCTCCCCTACAATGAGCAGTTCTTC	CASTGLAGPLPYNEQFF
.	TRBV20-1	TRBJ2-1	.	TGCAGTGCTAGAGGGTTCAGGACATACAATGAGCAGTTCTTC	CSARGFRTYNEQFF
.	TRBV7-9	TRBJ2-5	.	TGTGCCAGCAGCTTTCCGGAGACCCAGTACTTC	CASSFPETQYF
TRBD1	TRBV12-3/TRBV12-4	TRBJ2-3	.	TGTGCCAGCAGACCCGGGACAGGGGGGGATACGCAGTATTTT	CASRPGTGGDTQYF
.	TRBV7-3	TRBJ2-4	once	TGTGCCAGCAGCCATGGGGACATTCAGTACTTC	CASSHGDIQYF
.	TRBV19	TRBJ1-6	.	TGTGCCACAAGGGGCAGTAGCTCCTATAATTCACCCCTCCACTTT	CATRGSSSYNSPLHF
.	TRBV20-1	TRBJ1-5	.	TGCAGTGCTAGAGATCCTTTAGGGAACAGCAATCAGCCCCAGCATTTT	CSARDPLGNSNQPQHF
.	TRBV28	TRBJ2-7	.	TGTGCCAGCAGAGGCTCCCACCAGCAGTACTTC	CASRGSHQQYF
.	TRBV9	TRBJ2-2	.	TGTGCCACCTCCGATCTAGGGGCCGGGGAGCTGTTTTTT	CATSDLGAGELFF
.	TRBV2	TRBJ2-5	.	TGTGCCAGCAGTGAAAACCCAGCCCTCCAAGAGACCCAGTACTTC	CASSENPALQETQYF
.	TRBV4-2	TRBJ2-6	.	TGTGCCAGCAGCCAAGCAGGGAACTCTGGGGCCAACGTCCTGACTTTC	CASSQAGNSGANVLTF
TRBD1	TRBV7-2	TRBJ1-2	.	TGTGCCAGCAGCTTAGGGGGGACAGGACTCTTTAACTATGGCTACACCTTC	CASSLGGTGLFNYGYTF